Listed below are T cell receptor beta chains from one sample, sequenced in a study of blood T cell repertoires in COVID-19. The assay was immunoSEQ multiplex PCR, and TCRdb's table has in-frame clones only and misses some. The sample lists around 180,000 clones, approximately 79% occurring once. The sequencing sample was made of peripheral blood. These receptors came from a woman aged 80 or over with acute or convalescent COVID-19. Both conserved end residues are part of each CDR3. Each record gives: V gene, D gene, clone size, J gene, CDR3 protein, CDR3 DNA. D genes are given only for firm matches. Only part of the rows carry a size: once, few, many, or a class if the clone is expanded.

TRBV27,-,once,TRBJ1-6,CASSFETNNSPLHF,TGTGCCAGCAGTTTCGAGACAAATAATTCACCCCTCCACTTT
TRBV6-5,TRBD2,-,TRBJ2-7,CASSRLAGGNEQYF,TGTGCCAGCAGTCGTCTAGCGGGAGGAAACGAGCAGTACTTC
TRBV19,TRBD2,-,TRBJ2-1,CASFGLAGTYNEQFF,TGTGCCAGCTTTGGACTAGCGGGCACATACAATGAGCAGTTCTTC
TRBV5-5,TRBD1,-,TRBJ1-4,CASSGGTANEKLFF,TGTGCCAGCAGCGGCGGGACAGCTAATGAAAAACTGTTTTTT
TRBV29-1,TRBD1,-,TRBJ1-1,CSVRQGDEAFF,TGCAGCGTTCGACAGGGTGACGAAGCTTTCTTT
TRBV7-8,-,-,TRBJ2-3,CASSVQPLSSTDTQYF,TGTGCCAGCAGCGTACAGCCCCTATCTAGCACAGATACGCAGTATTTT
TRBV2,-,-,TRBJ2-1,CASTPIGGAPNEQFF,TGTGCCAGCACCCCCATTGGGGGGGCGCCCAATGAGCAGTTCTTC
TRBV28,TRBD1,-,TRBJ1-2,CASSSGQGRVNGYTF,TGTGCCAGCAGTTCCGGACAGGGGCGGGTGAATGGCTACACCTTC
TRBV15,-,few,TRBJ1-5,CATSSTGQSKTFNEPQHF,TGTGCCACCAGCAGTACTGGACAGTCTAAAACCTTCAATGAGCCCCAGCATTTT
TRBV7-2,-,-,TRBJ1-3,CASSLALTFSGNTIYF,TGTGCCAGCAGCTTAGCGCTAACTTTCTCTGGAAACACCATATATTTT
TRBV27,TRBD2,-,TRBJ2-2,CASSQLAGGGELFF,TGTGCCAGCAGCCAACTAGCGGGAGGGGGGGAGCTGTTTTTT
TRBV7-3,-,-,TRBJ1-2,CASSPAPGQTFGYTF,TGTGCCAGCAGCCCCGCGCCGGGACAAACTTTCGGCTACACCTTC
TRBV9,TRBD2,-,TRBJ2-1,CASSSGLAGDWDEQFF,TGTGCCAGCAGTTCGGGACTAGCGGGAGATTGGGATGAGCAGTTCTTC
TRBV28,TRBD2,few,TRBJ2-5,CASSSIGAGVEETQYF,TGTGCCAGCAGTTCCATAGGAGCGGGAGTGGAAGAGACCCAGTACTTC
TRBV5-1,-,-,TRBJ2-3,CASSSLGAGDTQYF,TGCGCCAGCAGCTCCCTGGGCGCGGGAGATACGCAGTATTTT
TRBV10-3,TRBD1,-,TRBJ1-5,CAISATQARTGSVQPQHF,TGTGCCATCAGTGCCACCCAGGCAAGGACAGGGAGCGTTCAGCCCCAGCATTTT
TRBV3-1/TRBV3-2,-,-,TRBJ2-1,CASSQVSGEQFF,TGTGCCAGCAGCCAAGTTTCAGGGGAGCAGTTCTTC
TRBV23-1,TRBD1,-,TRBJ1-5,CASTPSLGTGRQPQHF,TGCGCCAGCACTCCTAGCCTCGGGACAGGGAGGCAGCCCCAGCATTTT
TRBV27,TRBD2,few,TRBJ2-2,CASKGLAGHGELFF,TGTGCCAGCAAGGGACTAGCGGGTCACGGGGAGCTGTTTTTT
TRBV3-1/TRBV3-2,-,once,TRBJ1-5,CASSQDTTGNQPQHF,TGTGCCAGCAGCCAAGATACGACGGGTAATCAGCCCCAGCATTTT
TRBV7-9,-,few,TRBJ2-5,CASSLAETQYF,TGTGCCAGCAGCTTGGCAGAGACCCAGTACTTC
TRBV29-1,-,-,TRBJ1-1,CSVTGDTEAFF,TGCAGCGTGACAGGCGACACTGAAGCTTTCTTT
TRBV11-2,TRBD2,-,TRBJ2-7,CASSPGRGYEQYF,TGTGCCAGCAGCCCAGGGAGGGGCTACGAGCAGTACTTC
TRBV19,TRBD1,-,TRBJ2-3,CASSIPGQGIHTQYF,TGTGCCAGTAGTATACCGGGACAGGGGATTCATACGCAGTATTTT
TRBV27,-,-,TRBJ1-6,CASSPGRLTSSYNSPLHF,TGTGCCAGCAGTCCTGGGCGACTAACGAGCTCCTATAATTCACCCCTCCACTTT
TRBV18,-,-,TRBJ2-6,CASSPNLSGANVLTF,TGTGCCAGCTCACCCAACTTATCGGGGGCCAACGTCCTGACTTTC
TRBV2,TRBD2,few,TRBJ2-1,CASSASGNNEQFF,TGTGCCAGCAGTGCGAGCGGGAACAATGAGCAGTTCTTC
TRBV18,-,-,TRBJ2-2,CASSPGGADTGELFF,TGTGCCAGCTCACCAGGGGGCGCGGACACCGGGGAGCTGTTTTTT
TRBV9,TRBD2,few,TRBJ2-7,CASSREGDEQYF,TGTGCCAGCAGTAGGGAGGGTGACGAGCAGTACTTC
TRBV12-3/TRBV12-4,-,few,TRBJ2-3,CASSFPGTDTQYF,TGTGCCAGCAGTTTCCCTGGCACAGATACGCAGTATTTT
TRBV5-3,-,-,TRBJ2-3,CARSSAGESADTQYF,TGTGCCAGAAGTAGTGCAGGGGAGTCCGCAGATACGCAGTATTTT
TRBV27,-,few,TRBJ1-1,CASSIYSYTEAFF,TGTGCCAGCAGTATCTACTCGTACACTGAAGCTTTCTTT
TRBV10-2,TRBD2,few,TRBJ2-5,CASRAGTSNQETQYF,TGCGCCAGCAGAGCCGGGACTAGCAATCAAGAGACCCAGTACTTC
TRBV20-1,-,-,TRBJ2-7,CSASFRAEQYF,TGCAGTGCTAGTTTCAGGGCCGAGCAGTACTTC
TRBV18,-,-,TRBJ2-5,CASSPQEETQYF,TGTGCCAGCTCACCACAGGAGGAGACCCAGTACTTC
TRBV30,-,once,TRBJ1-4,CAWSGSVGTPSREKLFF,TGTGCCTGGAGTGGTAGTGTAGGGACACCAAGTCGTGAAAAACTGTTTTTT
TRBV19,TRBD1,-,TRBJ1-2,CASSTPTGENYGYTF,TGTGCCAGTAGTACACCGACAGGGGAAAACTATGGCTACACCTTC
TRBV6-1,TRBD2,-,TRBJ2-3,CASSGPSGRPPDTQYF,TGTGCCAGCAGTGGACCTAGCGGGAGGCCCCCAGATACGCAGTATTTT
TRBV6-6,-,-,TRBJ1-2,CASSYSAGRDGYTF,TGTGCCAGCAGTTACTCAGCGGGTAGGGATGGCTACACCTTC
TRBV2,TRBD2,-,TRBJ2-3,CASGRLAGVSDTQYF,TGTGCCAGCGGACGTCTAGCGGGAGTCTCCGATACGCAGTATTTT